This TCR beta chain was captured in a study of T-cell memory formation after mild COVID-19. About the research overall: TCR clusters showed largely donor specificity. Findings and limits, study-wide: Pre-infection memory showed some responding clones, and this suggested that cross-reactive memory joined.

V was shortened by 8 bases and J by 5 bases, with 15 bases between the two germline ends. CDR3 size: 12 residues. The germline V gene encodes CDR1 SQVTM and CDR2 ANQGSEA. 5'RACE with constant-segment primers yielded barcoded, UMI-tagged TCR alpha and TCR beta cDNA libraries. In TCRdb, the 5' RACE reads were re-called with MiXCR into one record per CDR3 protein. The sample has 250,000 to 350,000 distinct CDR3 sequences, 15% to 20% seen once. This clonotype was found a few times. Its specificity is unknown. The sequence was collected from a man in his late teens or twenties who had mild COVID-19 (a few samples of this study predate the infection). Cell type and time point are not known. The sample was PBMCs or a T cell subset sorted from them (not recorded which). The chain employs TRBV29-1 and TRBJ2-5; D gene uncertain. The CDR3 DNA reads TGCAGCCCCTGGGCCCTGGGGGAGACCCAGTACTTC. Its protein is CSPWALGETQYF. Filled out from reference TRBV29-1 and TRBJ2-5, the complete variable domain reads SAVISQKPSRDICQRGTSLTIQCQVDSQVTMMFWYRQQPGQSLTLIATANQGSEATYESGFVIDKFPISRPNLTFSTLTVSNMSPEDSSIYLCSPWALGETQYFGPGTRLLVL.